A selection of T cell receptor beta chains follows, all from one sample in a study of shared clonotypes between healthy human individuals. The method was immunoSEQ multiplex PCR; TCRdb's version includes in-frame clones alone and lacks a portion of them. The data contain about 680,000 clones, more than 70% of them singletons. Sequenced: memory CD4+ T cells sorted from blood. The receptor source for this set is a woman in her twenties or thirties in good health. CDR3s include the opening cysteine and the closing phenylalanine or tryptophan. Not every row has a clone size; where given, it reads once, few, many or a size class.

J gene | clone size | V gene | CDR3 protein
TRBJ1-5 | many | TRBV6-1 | CASSGGDNQPQHF
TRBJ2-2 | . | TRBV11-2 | CASSLDIAITGELFF
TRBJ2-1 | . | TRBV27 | CASSRGYNEQFF
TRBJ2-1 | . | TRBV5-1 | CASSLVPSGRKNEQFF
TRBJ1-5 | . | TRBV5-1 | CASSRGPSVIDSNQPQHF
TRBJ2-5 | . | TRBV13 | CASSLYGADKAQYF
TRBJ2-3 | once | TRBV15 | CATSRDRTGVDTQYF
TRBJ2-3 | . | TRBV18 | CASSPTSWDTQYF
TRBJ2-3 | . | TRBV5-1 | CASSLIAGSGSDTQYF
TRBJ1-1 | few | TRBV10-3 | CAIKGNTEAFF
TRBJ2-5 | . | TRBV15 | CATSRPYTSYRAQETQYF
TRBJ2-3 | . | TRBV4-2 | CASSQEFTLDTQYF
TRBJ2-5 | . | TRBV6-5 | CASSYSGSKETQYF
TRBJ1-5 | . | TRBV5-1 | CASSPTGGRDQPQHF
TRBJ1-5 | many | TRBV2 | CASRGQPNQPQHF
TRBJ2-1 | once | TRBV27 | CASSSSHRANEQFF
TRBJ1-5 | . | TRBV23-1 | CASSQCDRQGVGVYSNQPQHF
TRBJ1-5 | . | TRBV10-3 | CAISEYLQPQHF
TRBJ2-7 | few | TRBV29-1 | CSVEFSGYEQYF
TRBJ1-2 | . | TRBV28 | CASSSRTGAANGYTF
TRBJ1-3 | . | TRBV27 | CASSLSATGPLSSGNTIYF
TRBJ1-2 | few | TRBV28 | CASSLTDFRDGYTF
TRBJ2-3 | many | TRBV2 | CASSEVGSRTAFTQYF
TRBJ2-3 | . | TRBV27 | CASRGGLATNTQYF
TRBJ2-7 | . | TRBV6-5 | CASERTGTGEQYF
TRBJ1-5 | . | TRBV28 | CASSFIRDQPQHF